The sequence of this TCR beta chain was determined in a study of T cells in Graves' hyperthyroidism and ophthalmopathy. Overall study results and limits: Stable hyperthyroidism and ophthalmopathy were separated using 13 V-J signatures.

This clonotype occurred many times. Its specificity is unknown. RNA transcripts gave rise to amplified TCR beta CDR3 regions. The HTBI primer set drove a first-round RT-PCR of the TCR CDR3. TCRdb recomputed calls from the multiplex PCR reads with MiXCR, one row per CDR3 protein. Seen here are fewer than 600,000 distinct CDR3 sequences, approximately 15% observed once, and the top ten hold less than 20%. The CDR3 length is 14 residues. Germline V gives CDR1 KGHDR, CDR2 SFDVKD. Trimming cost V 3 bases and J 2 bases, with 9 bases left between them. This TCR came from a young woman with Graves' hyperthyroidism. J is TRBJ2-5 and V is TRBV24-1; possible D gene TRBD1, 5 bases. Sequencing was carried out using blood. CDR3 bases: TGTGCCACCAGTGATGCGACAGATCAAGAGACCCAGTACTTC. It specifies CATSDATDQETQYF.